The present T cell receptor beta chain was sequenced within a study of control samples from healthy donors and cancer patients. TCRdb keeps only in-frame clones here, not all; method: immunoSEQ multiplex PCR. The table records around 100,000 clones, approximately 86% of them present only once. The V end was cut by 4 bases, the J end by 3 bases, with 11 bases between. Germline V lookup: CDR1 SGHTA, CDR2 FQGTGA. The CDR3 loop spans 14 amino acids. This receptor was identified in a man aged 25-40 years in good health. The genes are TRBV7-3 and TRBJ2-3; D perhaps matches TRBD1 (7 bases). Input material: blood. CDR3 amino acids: CASSSAGGTDTQYF. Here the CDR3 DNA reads TGTGCCAGCAGCTCCGCAGGGGGGACAGATACGCAGTATTTT. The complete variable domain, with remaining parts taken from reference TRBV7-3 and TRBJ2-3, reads GAGVSQTPSNKVTEKGKYVELRCDPISGHTALYWYRQSLGQGPEFLIYFQGTGAADDSGLPNDRFFAVRPEGSVSTLKIQRTERGDSAVYLCASSSAGGTDTQYFGPGTRLTVL.